Each of the 31 T cell receptor beta chains below was sequenced from the same sample in a study of STAT5B mutations in CD4+ large granular lymphocyte leukemia. Sequencing used immunoSEQ multiplex PCR; TCRdb keeps in-frame clones, though not all of them. The sample lists over 30,000 clones, 75% to 85% occurring once. The sequenced sample was CD4+ T cells from blood buffy coats. Receptors were obtained from a human donor in good health.

This clone showed up just once. CDR3 in amino acids: CASSSGLAVSTDTQYF. CDR3 sequence (DNA): TGTGCCAGCAGTTCGGGACTAGCGGTGAGCACAGATACGCAGTATTTT. The chain employs TRBV28 and TRBJ2-3; 11 bases match TRBD2. CDR3 length equals 16 residues. CDR1 MDHEN and CDR2 SYDVKM come from the germline V gene. The J segment lost 0 bases and the V segment lost 4 bases, leaving 3 bases of the junction unmatched.

This chain joins TRBV27 and TRBJ2-3; 12 bases map to TRBD2. The germline CDR1 and CDR2 sequences are MNHEY and SMNVEV (reference sequence). V lost 7 bases to trimming and J lost 4 bases; unmatched junction nucleotides: 18. The length of the CDR3 is 19 residues. CDR3 sequence reads: CASTLGGLAGRYGSDTQYF. In DNA form, the CDR3 reads TGTGCCAGCACCCTAGGAGGACTAGCGGGAAGGTATGGCTCAGATACGCAGTATTTT.

This chain uses TRBV28 with TRBJ1-2; the D gene is possibly TRBD1 (5 bases). This CDR3 spans 13 amino acids. Germline V lookup: CDR1 MDHEN, CDR2 SYDVKM. Trimming shortened V by 9 bases and J by 1 base, and 12 bases separated the two germline ends. DNA for the CDR3: TGTGCCAGTTATGGGGGGGTTAACTATGGCTACACCTTC. Amino acid sequence: CASYGGVNYGYTF.

CDR3 in DNA: TGTGCCAGCAGCGCGGTCGGTAATAGCAATCAGCCCCAGCATTTT. Translated, it gives CASSAVGNSNQPQHF. The chain uses TRBV7-2 and TRBJ1-5, with D uncertain. Germline CDR1 reads SGHTA; CDR2 reads FQGNSA. Trimming left V 5 bases short and J 0 bases short, with 11 bases between. The CDR3 runs 15 residues.

Of note for this clone: At one end the junction does not follow the germline gene, possibly because of a read error. The chain recombines TRBV7-2 with TRBJ2-7, with 9 bases lining up with TRBD2. CDR3 length: 14 residues. Germline CDR1 and CDR2: SGHTA and FQGNSA. This CDR3 is CASRLAGDPYEQYF. In DNA, the CDR3 is TGTGCCAGCAGGTTAGCGGGAGACCCCTACGAGCAGTACTTC.

This clone came up once. The gene calls are TRBV7-2 and TRBJ2-1; D gene ambiguous. The germline V gene encodes CDR1 SGHTA and CDR2 FQGNSA. Trimming pared 9 bases from V and 0 bases from J, leaving 12 bases between. CDR3 length: 14 residues. CDR3 region: CASLRPPSYNEQFF. Here the CDR3 DNA reads TGTGCCAGTCTCCGCCCCCCCTCCTACAATGAGCAGTTCTTC.

The V gene is TRBV7-2, the J gene TRBJ1-2; tentatively, D is TRBD1 (5 bases). The CDR3 consists of 15 residues. Between the trimmed V and J ends, which lost 1 base and 5 bases, there was a span of 14 bases. Per the germline V gene, CDR1 is SGHTA and CDR2 is FQGNSA. The CDR3 reads CASSLEGQGLYGYTF. In nucleotides, the CDR3 is TGTGCCAGCAGCTTAGAAGGCCAGGGACTATATGGCTACACCTTC.

The chain uses TRBV6-6 and TRBJ2-7, with 10 bases lining up with TRBD2. With V trimmed by 7 bases and J by 5 bases, 5 bases remained unmatched. The CDR3 runs to 13 residues. CDR1 is MNHNY, CDR2 SVGAGI, per germline (reference sequence). CDR3 sequence reads: CASMIAGGNEQYF. In DNA, the CDR3 is TGTGCCAGCATGATAGCGGGAGGAAACGAGCAGTACTTC.

This sequence joins TRBV9 and TRBJ2-3; 10 nucleotides match TRBD2. Trimming removed 4 bases from V and 2 bases from J; junction bases left unmatched: 4. The germline gives CDR1 SGDLS, CDR2 YYNGEE. The CDR3 is made up of 15 amino acids. CDR3 amino acids: CASSRTSGYTDTQYF. DNA of the CDR3: TGTGCCAGCAGCAGGACTAGCGGTTACACAGATACGCAGTATTTT.

This clone was observed a single time. The J gene is TRBJ2-7, the V gene TRBV2; D is uncertain. The germline V gene has CDR1 SNHLY and CDR2 FYNNEI. Trimming left V 7 bases short and J 2 bases short, with 21 bases between. The CDR3 is 16 amino acids. CDR3 amino acids: CASTIVTPSSAYEQYF. CDR3 bases: TGTGCCAGCACTATCGTTACCCCCAGCTCGGCCTACGAGCAGTACTTC. Full variable domain (rest looked up from reference TRBV2 and TRBJ2-7): EPEVTQTPSHQVTQMGQEVILRCVPISNHLYFYWYRQILGQKVEFLVSFYNNEISEKSEIFDDQFSVERPDGSNFTLKIRSTKLEDSAMYFCASTIVTPSSAYEQYFGPGTRLTVT.

The chain has TRBV28 and TRBJ2-7; possibly TRBD1 for D (5 bases). V was clipped by 10 bases and J by 2 bases, with 21 bases between them. CDR3 length: 15 residues. The germline V gene encodes CDR1 MDHEN and CDR2 SYDVKM. For the CDR3, the DNA is TGTGCCACCTCCCCCCCCATACAAGGGGCCTACGAGCAGTACTTC. It yields the protein CATSPPIQGAYEQYF.

Here the CDR3 DNA reads TGTGCCAGCTCACGGGGACTAGCGGGCCACCCCGGGGACGAGCAGTACTTC. Translated: CASSRGLAGHPGDEQYF. V and J are TRBV18 and TRBJ2-7; 12 nucleotides line up with TRBD2. The CDR3 runs to 17 residues. The V segment lost 4 bases and the J segment 5 bases; nucleotides outside the gene matches: 12. Per germline, CDR1 KGHSH and CDR2 LQKENI.

The chain combines TRBV19 with TRBJ2-1, with 7 bases aligning to TRBD1. CDR1 and CDR2 from the germline V gene are LNHDA and SQIVND (reference sequence). The CDR3 extends over 15 amino acids. The junction had 10 bases not matched to a gene; V was cut back by 9 bases and J by 2 bases. CDR3 coding DNA: TGTGCCAGCTGCCAAGACAGGGATGCCTACAATGAGCAGTTCTTC. It encodes CASCQDRDAYNEQFF.

The chain carries TRBV2 and TRBJ1-4; no reliable D call. This CDR3 is 14 amino acids long. V was clipped by 8 bases and J by 4 bases, with 14 bases between them. Germline assignment: CDR1 SNHLY and CDR2 FYNNEI. This CDR3 is CASWSEGSNEKLFF. CDR3 DNA: TGTGCCAGCTGGTCAGAAGGGAGTAATGAAAAACTGTTTTTT. Complete variable domain (other parts from reference TRBV2 and TRBJ1-4): EPEVTQTPSHQVTQMGQEVILRCVPISNHLYFYWYRQILGQKVEFLVSFYNNEISEKSEIFDDQFSVERPDGSNFTLKIRSTKLEDSAMYFCASWSEGSNEKLFFGSGTQLSVL.

V and J are TRBV27 and TRBJ2-1, with 13 bases identical to TRBD2. The germline V gene encodes CDR1 MNHEY and CDR2 SMNVEV (reference sequence). V dropped 4 bases and J dropped 6; count of bases not matched to a gene: 12. The CDR3 sequence is 18 residues long. The CDR3 DNA is TGTGCCAGCAGTTCCGCCCCGAAACTAGCGGGAGGGTCCAATGAGCAGTTCTTC. Amino acids: CASSSAPKLAGGSNEQFF.

The V gene is TRBV7-9, the J gene TRBJ1-2; D is unresolved. CDR3 length: 13 residues. The V end lost 2 bases, the J end lost 2 bases, and 6 bases lay between the germline ends. CDR1 SEHNR and CDR2 FQNEAQ come from the germline V gene (reference sequence). CDR3 in DNA: TGTGCCAGCAGCTTAATCGGGAACTATGGCTACACCTTC. It specifies CASSLIGNYGYTF. Combining the CDR3 with reference TRBV7-9 and TRBJ1-2 gives the whole variable domain DTGVSQNPRHKITKRGQNVTFRCDPISEHNRLYWYRQTLGQGPEFLTYFQNEAQLEKSRLLSDRFSAERPKGSFSTLEIQRTEQGDSAMYLCASSLIGNYGYTFGSGTRLTVV.

This chain links TRBV28 with TRBJ2-7, with 13 bases identical to TRBD2. Germline CDR1 and CDR2: MDHEN and SYDVKM. J was trimmed by 2 bases and V by 6 bases; bases with no gene match: 7. The CDR3 has 16 residues. CDR3 sequence reads: CASSSGTSGTAYEQYF. Written as DNA, the CDR3 is TGTGCCAGCAGCTCAGGGACTAGCGGGACGGCCTACGAGCAGTACTTC.

This chain connects TRBV5-6 to TRBJ1-2; TRBD1 agrees at 8 bases. This CDR3 contains 15 residues. Trimming removed 0 bases from V and 2 bases from J; junction bases left unmatched: 3. Germline CDR1 reads SGHDT; CDR2 reads YYEEEE. The CDR3 region is CASSLADRENYGYTF. The CDR3 region has the DNA TGTGCCAGCAGCTTGGCGGACAGGGAAAACTATGGCTACACCTTC.

V and J are TRBV18 and TRBJ2-3, with D hard to call. Trimming shortened V by 2 bases and J by 5 bases, and 8 bases separated the two germline ends. The germline gives CDR1 KGHSH, CDR2 LQKENI. The CDR3 covers 13 residues. The CDR3, as DNA: TGTGCCAGCTCACCATCCCCGGGAGATACGCAGTATTTT. Translated, it gives CASSPSPGDTQYF.

The chain has TRBV6-7 and TRBJ2-7, with 7 positions matching TRBD2. TRBV6-7 is classed as an ORF, of uncertain function. V lost 4 bases to trimming and J lost 2 bases; unmatched junction nucleotides: 11. The CDR3 is 16 residues long. In DNA form, the CDR3 reads TGTGCCAGCAGTTCCCGACCGGGACTAAGCCCCTACGAGCAGTACTTC. Protein product: CASSSRPGLSPYEQYF.

This sequence joins TRBV7-8 and TRBJ2-5; D is perhaps TRBD1 (5 bases). Germline V gene data show CDR1 as SGHVS and CDR2 as FQNEAQ. Trimming stripped 5 bases from V and 8 bases from J, with 9 bases between. The CDR3 contains 11 residues. In DNA, the CDR3 is TGTGCCAGCAGCGCCGACAGTACCCAGTACTTC. Its protein is CASSADSTQYF.

The chain employs TRBV7-2 and TRBJ2-1, with TRBD2 identical over 9 bases. Germline values: CDR1 SGHTA, CDR2 FQGNSA. The CDR3 extends over 15 amino acids. V lost 0 bases to trimming and J lost 7 bases; unmatched junction nucleotides: 4. The CDR3 bases are TGTGCCAGCAGCTTAGCGATTAGCGGGAGAAATGAGCAGTTCTTC. It codes for CASSLAISGRNEQFF. Based on the CDR3 plus reference TRBV7-2 and TRBJ2-1, the full variable domain is GAGVSQSPSNKVTEKGKDVELRCDPISGHTALYWYRQSLGQGLEFLIYFQGNSAPDKSGLPSDRFSAERTGGSVSTLTIQRTQQEDSAVYLCASSLAISGRNEQFFGPGTRLTVL.

Note on this clone: The junction shows a germline mismatch at one end, possibly a read error. CDR3 nucleotide sequence: TGTGCCATCACTGAGCGGGAGAAGACAGATACGCAGTATTTT. It encodes CAITEREKTDTQYF. The V call is TRBV10-3, the J call TRBJ2-3, with 8 positions matching TRBD2. The CDR3 spans 14 residues. In germline, CDR1 is ENHRY, CDR2 SYGVKD.

The V and J genes are TRBV7-7 and TRBJ1-3; D not resolved. The CDR3 spans 16 residues. Germline loops: CDR1 SSHAT, CDR2 FNYEAQ (reference sequence). Trimming pared 4 bases from V and 0 bases from J, leaving 13 bases between. The CDR3: CASSSGLSSSGNTIYF. CDR3 nucleotide sequence: TGTGCCAGCAGCTCTGGACTTTCGAGCTCTGGAAACACCATATATTTT. Using reference TRBV7-7 and TRBJ1-3 for the parts outside the CDR3, the full variable domain is GAGVSQSPRYKVTKRGQDVTLRCDPISSHATLYWYQQALGQGPEFLTYFNYEAQPDKSGLPSDRFSAERPEGSISTLTIQRTEQRDSAMYRCASSSGLSSSGNTIYFGEGSWLTVV.

The chain employs TRBV30 and TRBJ1-2; the D gene is possibly TRBD1 (5 bases). This CDR3 spans 16 amino acids. From germline, CDR1 is GTSNPN and CDR2 SVGIG (reference sequence). Trimming took 0 bases from V and 4 from J, leaving 18 bases between them. CDR3 protein: CAWSVRRRGRVYGYTF. The CDR3 nucleotides read TGTGCCTGGAGTGTACGGCGCCGGGGCAGGGTCTATGGCTACACCTTC.

The V and J genes are TRBV5-6 and TRBJ1-1; D not certain. CDR1 is SGHDT and CDR2 is YYEEEE in the germline V gene. Trimming stripped 0 bases from V and 11 bases from J, with 17 bases between. The CDR3 is 14 residues long. The CDR3: CASSLGQTTERAFF. CDR3 sequence (DNA): TGTGCCAGCAGCTTGGGGCAGACCACAGAGAGGGCTTTCTTT.

The chain couples TRBV10-3 to TRBJ1-2; 9 nucleotides match TRBD1. V lost 0 bases, J lost 6 bases, and 2 bases stayed unmatched. CDR1 and CDR2 from the germline V gene are ENHRY and SYGVKD. CDR3 length: 14 residues. This chain's CDR3 is CAISESGQGNGYTF. CDR3 DNA sequence: TGTGCCATCAGTGAGTCCGGACAGGGGAATGGCTACACCTTC.

The chain has TRBV11-2 and TRBJ2-1; no clear D gene. The V gene's germline CDR1 is SGHAT and CDR2 FQNNGV. The CDR3 is made up of 11 amino acids. V lost 5 bases and J 6 bases, leaving 5 bases between the germline ends. CDR3: CASSLTNEQFF. CDR3 DNA: TGTGCCAGCAGCCTCACCAATGAGCAGTTCTTC.

The J gene is TRBJ2-3, the V gene TRBV5-5; TRBD2 agrees at 7 bases. Trimming took 4 bases from V and 2 from J; bases not matched to a gene: 4. CDR1 is SGHKS and CDR2 is YYEKEE in the germline V gene (reference sequence). CDR3 length: 14 residues. CDR3 sequence (DNA): TGTGCCAGCAGCGGGGAGGGGACCACAGATACGCAGTATTTT. Its translation is CASSGEGTTDTQYF.

This chain joins TRBV4-3 and TRBJ2-1; D is uncertain. Trimming left V 2 bases short and J 8 bases short, with 31 bases between. Germline-derived CDR1 and CDR2 are LGHNA and YSLEER. CDR3 size: 20 residues. Written as DNA, the CDR3 is TGCGCCAGCAGCCAATTCCTCCCCATCCGGGCCTCTTTTTTACTCTATGAGCAGTTCTTC. Translation gives CASSQFLPIRASFLLYEQFF.

J is TRBJ2-3 and V is TRBV7-2; D perhaps matches TRBD1 (6 bases). This CDR3 is built from 14 residues. The ends were cut back, 2 bases at V and 4 bases at J, with 10 bases in the middle. CDR1 and CDR2 from the germline V gene are SGHTA and FQGNSA. CDR3 sequence (DNA): TGTGCCAGCAGCTTATTCAGGGGCCCAGATACGCAGTATTTT. Residues: CASSLFRGPDTQYF.